This is a list of T cell receptor beta chains from one sample in a study of blood T cell repertoires in COVID-19. Profiled with immunoSEQ multiplex PCR; TCRdb holds only in-frame clones, not every one. Found here are around 59,000 clones, approximately 79% of them singletons; the top ten hold around a tenth. The sample consisted of peripheral blood. The origin of the receptors is a human donor in a cohort sampled during active COVID-19. Each CDR3 is given with its conserved first and last residue. The D gene is left open where the match is weak. Only some rows state a clone size, as once, few, many or a class for expanded clones.

-	TRBV5-5	TRBJ1-5	once	TGTGCCAGCAGCTACGACAGTGGCAATCAGCCCCAGCATTTT	CASSYDSGNQPQHF
-	TRBV24-1	TRBJ1-2	-	TGTGCCACCAGTGATCCGTCCTCCCGGGATGGCTACACCTTC	CATSDPSSRDGYTF
-	TRBV11-3	TRBJ2-2	few	TGTGCCAGCAGCTTAGAAGAGGGGCGGGAAAACACCGGGGAGCTGTTTTTT	CASSLEEGRENTGELFF
-	TRBV12-2	TRBJ1-6	few	TGTGCAAGTCTCGATCCCATCCGGGACAGGGGGCATAATTCACCCCTCCACTTT	CASLDPIRDRGHNSPLHF
TRBD1	TRBV6-5	TRBJ2-7	-	TGTGCCAGCAGTTACTTATCGGGACAGGGGGTCGGCGAGCAGTACTTC	CASSYLSGQGVGEQYF
TRBD1	TRBV28	TRBJ2-7	once	TGTGCCAGCAGTTTTAGGCGACAGGGGAGGACACTCTCCTACGAGCAGTACTTC	CASSFRRQGRTLSYEQYF
-	TRBV25-1	TRBJ1-2	-	TGTGCCAGCAGTGAGACAGCTTCTAACTATGGCTACACCTTC	CASSETASNYGYTF
-	TRBV18	TRBJ2-5	-	TGTGCCAGCTCACCCGGTGCGGGGATGATGAGAGAGACCCAGTACTTC	CASSPGAGMMRETQYF
-	TRBV7-9	TRBJ2-1	-	TGTGCCAGCAGCGGACTACCGGGACGGATCTACAATGAGCAGTTCTTC	CASSGLPGRIYNEQFF
-	TRBV5-1	TRBJ2-1	-	TGCGCCAGCAGCGAAACCGACAGGAATAACAATGAGCAGTTCTTC	CASSETDRNNNEQFF
TRBD1	TRBV6-5	TRBJ1-2	-	TGTGCCAGCAGTTCGACAGGGAACTATGGCTACACCTTC	CASSSTGNYGYTF
TRBD1	TRBV5-1	TRBJ1-2	-	TGCGCCAGCAGCTTGGGGGGACAGGGAGGCTATGGCTACACCTTC	CASSLGGQGGYGYTF
TRBD1	TRBV7-9	TRBJ2-5	-	TGTGCCAGCTTTGGGTGGGAACAGGGGATCCCACAAGAGACCCAGTACTTC	CASFGWEQGIPQETQYF
TRBD1	TRBV2	TRBJ1-2	few	TGTGCCAGCAGGACGGACAGGGACGGTGGCTACACCTTC	CASRTDRDGGYTF
-	TRBV30	TRBJ2-5	-	TGTGCCTGGGGGGATGGAAGAGGAGAGACCCAGTACTTC	CAWGDGRGETQYF
-	TRBV5-5	TRBJ2-7	-	TGTGCCAGCAGCCCTTCTAGAGGCGAGCAGTACTTC	CASSPSRGEQYF
TRBD1	TRBV11-2	TRBJ2-1	-	TGTGCCAGCAGCTGGGGACAGGGTGGCGAGCAGTTCTTC	CASSWGQGGEQFF
-	TRBV7-2	TRBJ2-7	-	TGTGCCAGCAGCTTAGTGTGGAGCTCCTACGAGCAGTACTTC	CASSLVWSSYEQYF
TRBD1	TRBV7-9	TRBJ1-1	once	TGTGCCAGCAGCGATGCGACAGGGGGCGCGCAATCGGGTAACGGTGAAGCTTTCTTT	CASSDATGGAQSGNGEAFF
TRBD2	TRBV7-6	TRBJ2-7	-	TGTGCCAGCAGCCCGTTGACAGGACTTACTAGCGGGAGTAAGGCCTACGAGCAGTACTTC	CASSPLTGLTSGSKAYEQYF
-	TRBV6-6	TRBJ2-5	-	TGTGCCAGCAGGTCCAGGGTTGTCACGACTGAGACCCAGTACTTC	CASRSRVVTTETQYF
TRBD2	TRBV13	TRBJ2-7	-	TGTGCCAGCAGCTCCGGACTAGCGGGAGACTACGAGCAGTACTTC	CASSSGLAGDYEQYF
-	TRBV5-8	TRBJ1-1	-	TGTGCCAGCAGCTTGGGGATACGGGTGAACACTGAAGCTTTCTTT	CASSLGIRVNTEAFF
-	TRBV6-2/TRBV6-3	TRBJ2-7	-	TGTGCCAGCAGTTGGCTACCTAGCGCTCCCCTCGGGGTCGAGCAGTACTTC	CASSWLPSAPLGVEQYF
-	TRBV30	TRBJ1-5	-	TGTGCCTGGGGATTTTATAGCAATCAGCCCCAGCATTTT	CAWGFYSNQPQHF
TRBD2	TRBV3-1/TRBV3-2	TRBJ2-7	-	TGTGCCAGCAGCCAGTTCGGTAGCGGGAGCTCCTACGAGCAGTACTTC	CASSQFGSGSSYEQYF
TRBD1	TRBV7-2	TRBJ1-1	few	TGTGCCAGCAGCCCACAGGGGCGTAACACTGAAGCTTTCTTT	CASSPQGRNTEAFF
TRBD2	TRBV3-1/TRBV3-2	TRBJ2-5	-	TGTGCCAGCAGCCAAGGGACTAGCGGGAGGGAAGAGACCCAGTACTTC	CASSQGTSGREETQYF
-	TRBV11-2	TRBJ1-2	-	TGTGCCAGCAGCATATCGGGAGAAGTAGGTGGTGGCTACACCTTC	CASSISGEVGGGYTF
TRBD1	TRBV7-2	TRBJ1-3	once	TGTGCCAGCAGCTTGAGGACAGGGACCGACACCATATATTTT	CASSLRTGTDTIYF
TRBD1	TRBV19	TRBJ2-7	-	TGTGCCAGTAGTATACTCCGGACAGGGGTCTACTACGAGCAGTACTTC	CASSILRTGVYYEQYF
TRBD2	TRBV7-2	TRBJ2-7	once	TGTGCCAGCAGCTTAGAGTGGACTAGCAACTACGAGCAGTACTTC	CASSLEWTSNYEQYF
TRBD1	TRBV27	TRBJ2-1	-	TGTGCCAGCAGTGGGGGGACAGGGAGAGGTATCTACAATGAGCAGTTCTTC	CASSGGTGRGIYNEQFF
-	TRBV4-3	TRBJ2-3	-	TGCGCCAGCAGCCAAGATCAGGGCCCTACAGATACGCAGTATTTT	CASSQDQGPTDTQYF
-	TRBV12-1	TRBJ2-5	many	TGTGCCAGCAGCTTTGCCATTTCAGGATTCACAGAGACCCAGTACTTC	CASSFAISGFTETQYF
TRBD1	TRBV9	TRBJ1-1	-	TGTGCCAGCAGCCCAACAGGGGGAGGATCGAACACTGAAGCTTTCTTT	CASSPTGGGSNTEAFF
TRBD1	TRBV5-4	TRBJ1-2	few	TGTGCCAGCAACGTTCAGGGGGCCGGTGGCTACACCTTC	CASNVQGAGGYTF
-	TRBV10-1	TRBJ1-2	-	TGCGCCAGCAGTGAACAAAGCGACTATGGCTACACCTTC	CASSEQSDYGYTF
TRBD1	TRBV2	TRBJ1-5	-	TGTGCCAGCAGTGGGGACAGAACCAGCAATCAGCCCCAGCATTTT	CASSGDRTSNQPQHF
-	TRBV15	TRBJ2-3	-	TGTGCCACGTCGCGGGCCACAGATACGCAGTATTTT	CATSRATDTQYF
TRBD2	TRBV6-5	TRBJ2-1	-	TGTGCCAGCAGAGCGGGAGTCATAGAGAGTGAGCAGTTCTTC	CASRAGVIESEQFF
TRBD1	TRBV19	TRBJ1-4	once	TGTGCCAGTAGTATCCAGGGGGTTACTGAAAAACTGTTTTTT	CASSIQGVTEKLFF
TRBD2	TRBV18	TRBJ2-7	-	TGTGCCAGCTCCCCGGGGACTAGCGGCATCCAACACTACGAGCAGTACTTC	CASSPGTSGIQHYEQYF
TRBD2	TRBV28	TRBJ2-5	-	TGTGCCAGCAGTTTTTCGGGACTAGCGAATCAAGAGACCCAGTACTTC	CASSFSGLANQETQYF
-	TRBV27	TRBJ1-2	once	TGTGCCAGCAGCGCCGGTAGAGGTGATGCCTCGGCCTACCGTGGCTACACCTTC	CASSAGRGDASAYRGYTF
TRBD1	TRBV28	TRBJ1-2	many	TGTGCCAGCAGTCGGGACAGAAGAAACTATGGCTACACCTTC	CASSRDRRNYGYTF
TRBD2	TRBV3-1/TRBV3-2	TRBJ2-3	-	TGTGCCAGCAGCCAATCGAGCGGGAGGTCAGATACGCAGTATTTT	CASSQSSGRSDTQYF
TRBD2	TRBV19	TRBJ2-5	-	TGTGCCAGTAGTGTAACCGGGACTAGCGGACGAGAGACCCAGTACTTC	CASSVTGTSGRETQYF
TRBD2	TRBV7-9	TRBJ2-1	-	TGTGCCAGCAGCCCAACCGGGACTAGCGACTACAATGAGCAGTTCTTC	CASSPTGTSDYNEQFF
TRBD2	TRBV19	TRBJ2-7	once	TGTGCCAGTAGTCCACTAGCGGGAGGGATCTACGAGCAGTACTTC	CASSPLAGGIYEQYF
TRBD1	TRBV28	TRBJ1-4	-	TGTGCCAGCAGTTGGCGTCAGGGGGACGATGAAAAACTGTTTTTT	CASSWRQGDDEKLFF
TRBD2	TRBV7-2	TRBJ2-1	-	TGTGCCAGCAGCTTGGGGACTAGCGGGACTTACAATGAGCAGTTCTTC	CASSLGTSGTYNEQFF
TRBD2	TRBV11-3	TRBJ2-2	-	TGTGCCAGCAGCTTAGACGGCGGGAGCGTCGGGGAGCTGTTTTTT	CASSLDGGSVGELFF
TRBD2	TRBV7-8	TRBJ2-3	-	TGTGCCAGCAGCCTTTGGGGAGGGGATACGCAGTATTTT	CASSLWGGDTQYF